One sample yielded the 30 T cell receptor beta chains listed below, sequenced in a study of cytomegalovirus exposure and HLA in healthy donors. Amplification used 60 Vbeta primers and 13 Jbeta primers. Method: immunoSEQ multiplex PCR; TCRdb's copy keeps in-frame clones and lacks some. Of under 200,000 clones in the sample, roughly 85% were seen once. Sequenced input: PBMCs. Receptors originate from a middle-aged man in good health and CMV-seropositive.

The rearrangement joins TRBV27 to TRBJ2-1; the D gene is possibly TRBD1 (5 bases). Germline CDR1 is MNHEY and CDR2 is SMNVEV (reference sequence). The V gene lost 5 bases and the J gene lost 3 bases, with 17 bases spanning the gap. CDR3 length: 16 residues. CDR3 region: CASSARAQVIYNEQFF. Here the CDR3 DNA reads TGTGCCAGCAGTGCCAGGGCCCAAGTTATCTACAATGAGCAGTTCTTC.

The sample holds one count of this clone. The J gene is TRBJ1-6, the V gene TRBV5-5; D not certain. Per germline, CDR1 SGHKS and CDR2 YYEKEE (reference sequence). Trimming took off 2 bases at V and 7 bases at J, with 13 bases between the two ends. The CDR3 length is 15 residues. CDR3 sequence reads: CASSFSLSSNSPLHF. CDR3 nucleotides: TGTGCCAGCAGCTTCTCACTTTCTTCCAATTCACCCCTCCACTTT.

CDR3 residues: CASSFFAGESSYEQYV. CDR3 coding DNA: TGTGCCAGCAGCTTTTTTGCGGGGGAGAGCTCCTACGAGCAGTACGTC. This chain joins TRBV7-8 and TRBJ2-7, with 7 bases identical to TRBD2. In germline, CDR1 is SGHVS, CDR2 FQNEAQ. The CDR3 contains 16 residues. The trim removed 3 bases at V and 0 bases at J, leaving 8 bases unmatched.

The rearrangement joins TRBV28 to TRBJ1-6; D gene unclear. The CDR3 spans 16 residues. V was cut by 3 bases and J by 2 bases, with 11 bases left in between. The V gene's germline CDR1 is MDHEN and CDR2 SYDVKM. This CDR3 reads CASSFQGTAYNSPLHF. CDR3 in DNA: TGTGCCAGCAGTTTTCAAGGCACAGCCTATAATTCACCCCTCCACTTT.

CDR3 loop: CASSSGEYGETQYF. The CDR3 coding sequence is TGTGCCAGCAGCTCAGGGGAGTACGGAGAGACCCAGTACTTC. The chain has TRBV11-3 and TRBJ2-5, with a tentative D call TRBD1 (6 bases). V was cut by 4 bases and J by 4 bases, with 13 bases left in between. From germline, CDR1 is SGHNT and CDR2 YENEEA. The CDR3 runs 14 residues.

V gene TRBV7-9 combines with J gene TRBJ2-1; D might be TRBD1 (5 bases). Trimming cost V 5 bases and J 7 bases, with 9 bases left between them. CDR1 SEHNR and CDR2 FQNEAQ come from the germline V gene (reference sequence). CDR3 length: 12 amino acids. CDR3 DNA sequence: TGTGCCAGCAGCACCCAGGGTAATGAGCAGTTCTTC. Protein sequence: CASSTQGNEQFF. The entire variable domain, with the rest obtained from reference TRBV7-9 and TRBJ2-1, is as follows: DTGVSQNPRHKITKRGQNVTFRCDPISEHNRLYWYRQTLGQGPEFLTYFQNEAQLEKSRLLSDRFSAERPKGSFSTLEIQRTEQGDSAMYLCASSTQGNEQFFGPGTRLTVL.

The chain combines TRBV5-1 with TRBJ1-5; 7 bases line up with TRBD1. The length of the CDR3 is 16 residues. Germline trimming cut 2 bases from V and 0 bases from J; bases unmatched to any gene: 5. Germline loops: CDR1 SGHRS, CDR2 YFSETQ. The CDR3 loop is CASSLQGPDSNQPQHF. The DNA for the CDR3 is TGCGCCAGCAGCTTACAGGGGCCCGATAGCAATCAGCCCCAGCATTTT.

V gene TRBV2 combines with J gene TRBJ1-3; 7 nucleotides line up with TRBD1. The CDR3 consists of 15 residues. Germline loops: CDR1 SNHLY, CDR2 FYNNEI. V was clipped by 11 bases and J by 4 bases; unmatched bases: 14. The CDR3 sequence: CAGNRQGLAGNTIYF. In DNA, the CDR3 is TGTGCCGGCAATCGACAGGGTTTAGCCGGAAACACCATATATTTT. Full variable domain (outside the CDR3, taken from reference TRBV2 and TRBJ1-3): EPEVTQTPSHQVTQMGQEVILRCVPISNHLYFYWYRQILGQKVEFLVSFYNNEISEKSEIFDDQFSVERPDGSNFTLKIRSTKLEDSAMYFCAGNRQGLAGNTIYFGEGSWLTVV.

The chain employs TRBV5-1 and TRBJ1-3, with 10 positions matching TRBD1. Looked up from germline, CDR1 is SGHRS and CDR2 is YFSETQ. The CDR3 loop spans 16 amino acids. V dropped 4 bases and J dropped 4; count of bases not matched to a gene: 8. DNA for the CDR3: TGCGCCAGCAGCAGCCGGACAGGGGGTAAAGGAAACACCATATATTTT. Encoded protein: CASSSRTGGKGNTIYF.

This clone was recorded once. This rearrangement joins TRBV9 to TRBJ2-1; 7 bases align to TRBD1. The CDR3 has 13 residues. J was trimmed by 7 bases and V by 3 bases; bases with no gene match: 4. Germline-derived CDR1 and CDR2 are SGDLS and YYNGEE. CDR3 DNA: TGTGCCAGCAGCGGCAGGGGGTCGAATGAGCAGTTCTTC. It yields the protein CASSGRGSNEQFF. Complete variable domain (other parts from reference TRBV9 and TRBJ2-1): DSGVTQTPKHLITATGQRVTLRCSPRSGDLSVYWYQQSLDQGLQFLIQYYNGEERAKGNILERFSAQQFPDLHSELNLSSLELGDSALYFCASSGRGSNEQFFGPGTRLTVL.

The gene calls are TRBV15 and TRBJ2-6, with D possibly being TRBD2 (5 bases). Deletions cut 1 base from V and 0 bases from J, with 7 bases between. The germline V gene has CDR1 LNHNV and CDR2 YYDKDF (reference sequence). This CDR3 comprises 16 residues. The CDR3 nucleotides are TGTGCCACCAGCAGAGGTGGGAGCTCTGGGGCCAACGTCCTGACTTTC. Translated, it gives CATSRGGSSGANVLTF.

This clone was picked up one time. The CDR3 protein is CASSFLQGAYEQYV. The DNA of the CDR3 is TGTGCCAGCAGCTTCCTTCAGGGGGCCTACGAGCAGTACGTC. The chain links TRBV11-2 to TRBJ2-7; TRBD1 agrees at 7 bases. Germline V gene lookup returns CDR1 SGHAT and CDR2 FQNNGV. With 3 bases clipped from V and 2 bases from J, the junction kept 4 bases outside the gene matches. The CDR3 has 14 residues.

V usage is TRBV2 and J usage is TRBJ2-7, with D uncertain. CDR3 length: 12 amino acids. The ends were cut back, 7 bases at V and 5 bases at J, with 12 bases in the middle. Germline CDR1 and CDR2: SNHLY and FYNNEI. The chain's CDR3 is CASTNRVNEQYF. The CDR3 bases are TGTGCCAGCACAAATCGAGTCAACGAGCAGTACTTC.

This clone came up a few times. The chain has TRBV6-5 and TRBJ1-1; D is undetermined. This CDR3 region has 12 residues. V shed 8 bases and J shed 4 bases, with 11 bases lying between them. Germline assignment: CDR1 MNHEY and CDR2 SVGAGI. The CDR3 loop reads CASVGVGTEAFF. Here the CDR3 DNA reads TGTGCCAGCGTCGGGGTGGGCACTGAAGCTTTCTTT.

This chain uses TRBV2 with TRBJ2-3; TRBD1 agrees at 7 bases. The trim removed 7 bases at V and 1 base at J, leaving 11 bases unmatched. Germline lookup yields CDR1 SNHLY and CDR2 FYNNEI. The CDR3 totals 16 residues. Written as DNA, the CDR3 is TGTGCCAGCACCCTGCGAGGGGGCGAAGGCACAGATACGCAGTATTTT. Protein product: CASTLRGGEGTDTQYF.

The chain is built from TRBV6-5 and TRBJ1-2; a possible D gene is TRBD1 (6 bases). Germline CDR1 is MNHEY and CDR2 is SVGAGI. This CDR3 spans 16 amino acids. Trimming removed 0 bases at V and 4 bases at J, with 15 bases between. This CDR3 reads CASSYSNRVSLYGYTF. As DNA, the CDR3 is TGTGCCAGCAGTTACTCGAACAGGGTCTCCCTCTATGGCTACACCTTC.

This sequence joins TRBV7-3 and TRBJ2-2; D is possibly TRBD2 (5 bases). CDR1 is SGHTA and CDR2 is FQGTGA in the germline V gene. Trimming pared 5 bases from V and 8 bases from J, leaving 15 bases between. The CDR3 contains 14 residues. The CDR3 spells CASSPVREAGELFF. The CDR3 coding sequence is TGTGCCAGCAGCCCCGTCCGGGAAGCGGGGGAGCTGTTTTTT.

The sample holds a few counts of this clone. Other nucleotide sequences from this sample produce the same CDR3. The chain has TRBV5-8 and TRBJ1-5, with 7 bases lining up with TRBD1. Germline CDR1 SGHTS, CDR2 YDEGEE. With V trimmed by 0 bases and J by 6 bases, 3 bases remained unmatched. There are 14 residues in the CDR3. CDR3 coding DNA: TGTGCCAGCAGCTTGGAAGGGGGCGGTCAGCCCCAGCATTTT. It is translated as CASSLEGGGQPQHF. The variable domain in full, completed from reference TRBV5-8 and TRBJ1-5, reads EAGVTQSPTHLIKTRGQQATLRCSPISGHTSVYWYQQALGLGLQFLLWYDEGEERNRGNFPPRFSGRQFPNYSSELNVNALELEDSALYLCASSLEGGGQPQHFGDGTRLSIL.

The chain employs TRBV30 and TRBJ2-3; D uncertain. Trimming cost V 2 bases and J 6 bases, with 6 bases left between them. Germline values: CDR1 GTSNPN, CDR2 SVGIG (reference sequence). The CDR3 totals 11 residues. The chain's CDR3 is CAWSLRDTQYF. The CDR3 coding sequence is TGTGCCTGGAGTCTGCGCGATACGCAGTATTTT.

The chain recombines TRBV5-5 with TRBJ1-5; D gene ambiguous. V was pared by 2 bases and J by 5 bases, with 8 bases between. CDR1 is SGHKS, CDR2 YYEKEE, per germline (reference sequence). CDR3 length equals 13 residues. The CDR3 DNA follows: TGTGCCAGCAGCTTTGGCATGTATCAGCCCCAGCATTTT. The encoded protein is CASSFGMYQPQHF.

The chain combines TRBV29-1 with TRBJ2-4; possible D gene TRBD1, 5 bases. From germline, CDR1 is SQVTM and CDR2 ANQGSEA. The ends were cut back, 3 bases at V and 0 bases at J, with 6 bases in the middle. This CDR3 is built from 13 residues. The CDR3 nucleotides read TGCAGCGTTGAGGGGCTAGCCAAAAACATTCAGTACTTC. It translates to CSVEGLAKNIQYF. Looking up the rest from reference TRBV29-1 and TRBJ2-4 gives the full variable domain: SAVISQKPSRDICQRGTSLTIQCQVDSQVTMMFWYRQQPGQSLTLIATANQGSEATYESGFVIDKFPISRPNLTFSTLTVSNMSPEDSSIYLCSVEGLAKNIQYFGAGTRLSVL.

This chain joins TRBV5-6 and TRBJ2-5; 14 bases map to TRBD2. This CDR3 spans 17 amino acids. Germline V gene lookup returns CDR1 SGHDT and CDR2 YYEEEE. Unmatched junction bases numbered 4, after V lost 0 bases and J lost 3 bases. In nucleotides, the CDR3 is TGTGCCAGCAGCTTGGGACTAGCGGGGGGGCGGAAAGAGACCCAGTACTTC. Protein sequence: CASSLGLAGGRKETQYF. Based on the CDR3 plus reference TRBV5-6 and TRBJ2-5, the full variable domain is DAGVTQSPTHLIKTRGQQVTLRCSPKSGHDTVSWYQQALGQGPQFIFQYYEEEERQRGNFPDRFSGHQFPNYSSELNVNALLLGDSALYLCASSLGLAGGRKETQYFGPGTRLLVL.

The chain couples TRBV20-1 to TRBJ1-1; D might be TRBD1 (6 bases). Germline V gene sequence: CDR1 DFQATT, CDR2 SNEGSKA (reference sequence). Trimming removed 8 bases at V and 1 base at J, with 8 bases between. The CDR3 has 11 residues. The CDR3 spells CSYRENTEAFF. CDR3 nucleotides: TGCAGTTACAGGGAGAACACTGAAGCTTTCTTT.

This chain links TRBV15 with TRBJ2-5; 7 bases match TRBD2. The germline V gene has CDR1 LNHNV and CDR2 YYDKDF (reference sequence). This CDR3 spans 13 amino acids. V gave up 3 bases and J gave up 5 bases; unmatched junction bases: 3. The CDR3 region has the DNA TGTGCCACCAGCAGCGGGGGGAGGGAGACCCAGTACTTC. Translating gives CATSSGGRETQYF.

The rearrangement uses TRBV2 and TRBJ2-2, with TRBD1 identical over 9 bases. The CDR3 extends over 15 amino acids. J was trimmed by 4 bases and V by 6 bases; bases with no gene match: 6. Per germline, CDR1 SNHLY and CDR2 FYNNEI. This CDR3 is CASSNRGQSTGELFF. CDR3 coding DNA: TGTGCCAGCAGCAACAGGGGGCAGAGCACCGGGGAGCTGTTTTTT. Full variable domain (rest looked up from reference TRBV2 and TRBJ2-2): EPEVTQTPSHQVTQMGQEVILRCVPISNHLYFYWYRQILGQKVEFLVSFYNNEISEKSEIFDDQFSVERPDGSNFTLKIRSTKLEDSAMYFCASSNRGQSTGELFFGEGSRLTVL.

This chain connects TRBV10-3 to TRBJ2-1, with a weak D call TRBD1 (6 bases). The CDR3 is made up of 17 amino acids. Deletions cut 4 bases from V and 6 bases from J, with 22 bases between. CDR1 ENHRY and CDR2 SYGVKD come from the germline V gene. The CDR3 sequence: CAISGPLGGGQTNEQFF. The CDR3 DNA is TGTGCCATCAGTGGTCCTCTCGGTGGGGGCCAAACCAATGAGCAGTTCTTC.

The chain couples TRBV5-5 to TRBJ2-4, with D maybe TRBD2 (5 bases). V dropped 2 bases and J dropped 2 bases, with 14 bases sitting between them. The germline V gene encodes CDR1 SGHKS and CDR2 YYEKEE (reference sequence). This CDR3 has 16 amino acids. The CDR3 DNA reads as TGTGCCAGCAGCTTAAGAGAACTAGTTCCCAAAAACATTCAGTACTTC. Protein sequence: CASSLRELVPKNIQYF. The entire variable domain, with the rest obtained from reference TRBV5-5 and TRBJ2-4, is as follows: DAGVTQSPTHLIKTRGQQVTLRCSPISGHKSVSWYQQVLGQGPQFIFQYYEKEERGRGNFPDRFSARQFPNYSSELNVNALLLGDSALYLCASSLRELVPKNIQYFGAGTRLSVL.

The chain has TRBV13 and TRBJ1-1, with D possibly matching TRBD1 (5 bases). The V and J ends lost 8 bases and 0 bases respectively, with 7 bases between them. The length of the CDR3 is 12 residues. Germline-derived CDR1 and CDR2 are PRHDT and FYEKMQ (reference sequence). The CDR3 protein is CASDSMNTEAFF. The CDR3 DNA follows: TGTGCCAGCGACAGTATGAACACTGAAGCTTTCTTT.

This chain joins TRBV5-1 and TRBJ2-2, with 10 bases matching TRBD1. Unmatched junction bases numbered 9, after V lost 6 bases and J lost 4 bases. Germline V CDR1 and CDR2: SGHRS, YFSETQ. The CDR3 has 16 residues. The CDR3 coding sequence is TGCGCCAGCATGTCCGGGACAGGGGCGTTCACCGGGGAGCTGTTTTTT. It is translated as CASMSGTGAFTGELFF. The complete variable domain, with remaining parts taken from reference TRBV5-1 and TRBJ2-2, reads KAGVTQTPRYLIKTRGQQVTLSCSPISGHRSVSWYQQTPGQGLQFLFEYFSETQRNKGNFPGRFSGRQFSNSRSEMNVSTLELGDSALYLCASMSGTGAFTGELFFGEGSRLTVL.

This chain connects TRBV7-9 to TRBJ2-5; maybe TRBD1 (6 bases). Between the trimmed V and J ends, which lost 5 bases and 1 base, there was a span of 14 bases. Germline assignment: CDR1 SEHNR and CDR2 FQNEAQ (reference sequence). The CDR3 contains 15 residues. The CDR3: CASSPHDRTQETQYF. CDR3 bases: TGTGCCAGCAGCCCTCACGACAGGACCCAAGAGACCCAGTACTTC.